Shown below are 8 T cell receptor beta chains from a single sample sequenced in a study of blood T cell repertoires in COVID-19. Method: immunoSEQ multiplex PCR; TCRdb's copy keeps in-frame clones and lacks some. The table records roughly 180,000 clones, roughly nine tenths of them present only once. Material: PBMCs or T cells enriched from blood (not recorded which). These receptors all come from a woman in her 30s who had recovered from COVID-19.

This clone has more than one count but fewer than ten. This sequence joins TRBV19 and TRBJ1-5; D might be TRBD1 (6 bases). Deletions cut 1 base from V and 2 bases from J, with 9 bases between. Germline CDR1 and CDR2: LNHDA and SQIVND (reference sequence). CDR3 length: 15 residues. This CDR3 is CASSIGGRGNQPQHF. In DNA form, the CDR3 reads TGTGCCAGTAGTATAGGGGGGCGGGGCAATCAGCCCCAGCATTTT.

This clone is a singleton in its sample. The chain carries TRBV11-2 and TRBJ2-2; D might be TRBD2 (5 bases). V lost 5 bases, J lost 1 base, and 17 bases lay in between. The CDR3 has 17 amino acids. CDR1 and CDR2 (germline): SGHAT, FQNNGV. The DNA of the CDR3 is TGTGCCAGCAGCGCCTCTAGGAGGACTTTGAACACCGGGGAGCTGTTTTTT. Protein sequence: CASSASRRTLNTGELFF.

The genes are TRBV7-9 and TRBJ1-1; a weak D match, TRBD1 (5 bases). The ends were cut back, 4 bases at V and 8 bases at J, with 20 bases in the middle. Per the germline V gene, CDR1 is SEHNR and CDR2 is FQNEAQ (reference sequence). The CDR3 loop spans 15 amino acids. Written as DNA, the CDR3 is TGTGCCAGCAGCTCCCGAATGCGGGGCGTCGGCGAAGCTTTCTTT. Translated: CASSSRMRGVGEAFF.

The chain employs TRBV9 and TRBJ2-7, with 10 bases fitting TRBD2. Germline V lookup: CDR1 SGDLS, CDR2 YYNGEE. The CDR3 is 14 residues long. The J segment lost 3 bases and the V segment lost 3 bases, leaving 3 bases of the junction unmatched. The CDR3 DNA is TGTGCCAGCAGCGAGACTAGCGGGTACTACGAGCAGTACTTC. Its protein product is CASSETSGYYEQYF.

This chain joins TRBV23-1 and TRBJ1-3; D call uncertain. TRBV23-1 is an ORF, and what it does is uncertain. The CDR3 is 17 amino acids. Between the trimmed V and J ends, which lost 7 bases and 0 bases, there was a span of 19 bases. The CDR3 sequence: CASTRDEEGISGNTIYF. The CDR3 bases are TGCGCCAGCACCCGTGACGAGGAGGGAATCTCTGGAAACACCATATATTTT.

The chain combines TRBV24-1 with TRBJ2-3; D gene uncertain. The CDR3 sequence is 13 residues long. The germline V gene encodes CDR1 KGHDR and CDR2 SFDVKD. Trimming took off 10 bases at V and 4 bases at J, with 14 bases between the two ends. Written as DNA, the CDR3 is TGTGCCACGGCCCCCGCGGCGGCAGATACGCAGTATTTT. Amino acid sequence: CATAPAAADTQYF.

The chain combines TRBV29-1 with TRBJ2-1; 13 nucleotides match TRBD2. The CDR3 runs 14 residues. J was trimmed by 7 bases and V by 6 bases; bases with no gene match: 6. CDR1 and CDR2 from the germline V gene are SQVTM and ANQGSEA. In nucleotides, the CDR3 is TGCAGCGTACGAGGACTAGCGGGAGTTAATGAGCAGTTCTTC. Its protein product is CSVRGLAGVNEQFF.

The rearrangement uses TRBV4-3 and TRBJ2-1; perhaps TRBD1 as D (5 bases). The germline V and J ends were trimmed by 0 bases and 9 bases, with 15 bases remaining between them. The CDR3 is 15 residues long. The germline V gene has CDR1 LGHNA and CDR2 YSLEER. The CDR3 coding sequence is TGCGCCAGCAGCCAAGATTGGTCAGGGTACTCTGAGCAGTTCTTC. Its translation is CASSQDWSGYSEQFF.